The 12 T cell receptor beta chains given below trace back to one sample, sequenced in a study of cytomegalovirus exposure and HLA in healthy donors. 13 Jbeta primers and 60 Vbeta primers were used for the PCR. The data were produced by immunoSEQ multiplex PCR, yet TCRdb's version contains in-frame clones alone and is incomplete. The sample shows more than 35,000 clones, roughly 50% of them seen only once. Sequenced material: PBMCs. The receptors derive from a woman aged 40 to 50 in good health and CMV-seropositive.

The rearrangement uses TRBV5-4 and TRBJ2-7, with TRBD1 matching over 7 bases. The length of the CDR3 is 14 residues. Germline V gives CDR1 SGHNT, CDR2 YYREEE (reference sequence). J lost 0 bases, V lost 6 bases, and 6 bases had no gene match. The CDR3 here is CASMLQGTSYEQYF. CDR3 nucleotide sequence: TGTGCCAGCATGCTACAGGGGACCTCCTACGAGCAGTACTTC.

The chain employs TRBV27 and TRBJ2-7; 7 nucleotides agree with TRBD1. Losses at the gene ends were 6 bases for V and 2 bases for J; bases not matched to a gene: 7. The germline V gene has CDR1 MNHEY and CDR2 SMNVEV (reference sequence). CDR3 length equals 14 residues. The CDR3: CASRLWTGPYEQYF. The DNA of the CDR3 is TGTGCCAGCAGACTTTGGACAGGTCCCTACGAGCAGTACTTC.

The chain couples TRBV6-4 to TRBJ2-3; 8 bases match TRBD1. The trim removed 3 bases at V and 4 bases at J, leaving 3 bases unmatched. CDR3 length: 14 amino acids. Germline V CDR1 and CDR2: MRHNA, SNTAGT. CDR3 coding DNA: TGTGCCAGCAGTGAGACAGGGGCTCCAGATACGCAGTATTTT. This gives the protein CASSETGAPDTQYF.

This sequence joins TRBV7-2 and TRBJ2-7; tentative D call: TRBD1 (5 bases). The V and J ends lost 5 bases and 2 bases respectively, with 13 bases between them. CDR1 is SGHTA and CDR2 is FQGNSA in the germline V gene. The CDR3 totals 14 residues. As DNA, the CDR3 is TGTGCCAGCAGCCCCCGGTCAGGGCCCTACGAGCAGTACTTC. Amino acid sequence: CASSPRSGPYEQYF.

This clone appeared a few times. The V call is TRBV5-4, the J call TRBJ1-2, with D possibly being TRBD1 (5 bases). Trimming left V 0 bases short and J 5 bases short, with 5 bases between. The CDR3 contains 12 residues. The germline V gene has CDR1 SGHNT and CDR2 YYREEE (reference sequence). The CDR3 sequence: CASSLDRYGYTF. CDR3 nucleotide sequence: TGTGCCAGCAGCTTGGACAGGTATGGCTACACCTTC.

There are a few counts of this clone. CDR3 sequence (DNA): TGTGCCAGCGGCGGCGGGGGGGCTGGTACCGGGGAGCTGTTTTTT. Translation gives CASGGGGAGTGELFF. The chain has TRBV2 and TRBJ2-2; 9 bases are a match to TRBD2. From germline, CDR1 is SNHLY and CDR2 FYNNEI. This CDR3 is built from 15 residues. V lost 8 bases to trimming and J lost 5 bases; unmatched junction nucleotides: 9.

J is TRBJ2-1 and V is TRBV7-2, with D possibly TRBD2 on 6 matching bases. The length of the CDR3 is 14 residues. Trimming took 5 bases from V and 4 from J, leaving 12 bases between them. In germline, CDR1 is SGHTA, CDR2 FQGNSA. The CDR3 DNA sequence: TGTGCCAGCAGCGTCGAGACTAGTTACAATGAGCAGTTCTTC. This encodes CASSVETSYNEQFF.

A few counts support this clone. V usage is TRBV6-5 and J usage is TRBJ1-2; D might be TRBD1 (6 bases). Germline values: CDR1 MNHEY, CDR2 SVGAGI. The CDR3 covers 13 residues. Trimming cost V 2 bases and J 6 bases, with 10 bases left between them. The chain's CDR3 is CASSYPSGDGYTF. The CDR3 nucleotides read TGTGCCAGCAGTTACCCTTCAGGGGATGGCTACACCTTC.

The CDR3 sequence is CAWSSLGNQPQHF. The CDR3 nucleotides read TGTGCCTGGAGTTCGCTCGGGAATCAGCCCCAGCATTTT. The rearrangement uses TRBV30 and TRBJ1-5; D gene uncertain. Trimming cost V 2 bases and J 4 bases, with 9 bases left between them. CDR1 and CDR2 from the germline V gene are GTSNPN and SVGIG (reference sequence). This CDR3 has 13 residues. Full variable domain (missing parts from reference TRBV30 and TRBJ1-5): SQTIHQWPATLVQPVGSPLSLECTVEGTSNPNLYWYRQAAGRGLQLLFYSVGIGQISSEVPQNLSASRPQDRQFILSSKKLLLSDSGFYLCAWSSLGNQPQHFGDGTRLSIL.

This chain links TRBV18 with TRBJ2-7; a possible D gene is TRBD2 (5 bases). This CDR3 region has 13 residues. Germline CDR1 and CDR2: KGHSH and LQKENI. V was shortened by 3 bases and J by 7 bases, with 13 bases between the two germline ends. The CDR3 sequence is CASSPLSGDEQYF. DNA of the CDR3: TGTGCCAGCTCACCGCTGAGCGGAGATGAGCAGTACTTC. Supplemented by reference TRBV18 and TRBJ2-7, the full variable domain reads NAGVMQNPRHLVRRRGQEARLRCSPMKGHSHVYWYRQLPEEGLKFMVYLQKENIIDESGMPKERFSAEFPKEGPSILRIQQVVRGDSAAYFCASSPLSGDEQYFGPGTRLTVT.

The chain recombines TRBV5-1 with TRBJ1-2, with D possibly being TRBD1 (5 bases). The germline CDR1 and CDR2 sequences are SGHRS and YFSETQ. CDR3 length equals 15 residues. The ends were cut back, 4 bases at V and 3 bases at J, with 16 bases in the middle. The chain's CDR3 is CASSVQGARDYGYTF. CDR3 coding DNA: TGCGCCAGCAGCGTCCAGGGTGCTCGGGACTATGGCTACACCTTC.

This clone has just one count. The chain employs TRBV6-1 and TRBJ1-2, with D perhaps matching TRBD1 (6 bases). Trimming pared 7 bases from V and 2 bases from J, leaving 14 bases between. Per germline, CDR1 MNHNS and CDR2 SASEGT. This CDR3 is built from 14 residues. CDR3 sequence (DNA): TGTGCCAGCAAGATCGACCAGGGGAACTATGGCTACACCTTC. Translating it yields CASKIDQGNYGYTF.